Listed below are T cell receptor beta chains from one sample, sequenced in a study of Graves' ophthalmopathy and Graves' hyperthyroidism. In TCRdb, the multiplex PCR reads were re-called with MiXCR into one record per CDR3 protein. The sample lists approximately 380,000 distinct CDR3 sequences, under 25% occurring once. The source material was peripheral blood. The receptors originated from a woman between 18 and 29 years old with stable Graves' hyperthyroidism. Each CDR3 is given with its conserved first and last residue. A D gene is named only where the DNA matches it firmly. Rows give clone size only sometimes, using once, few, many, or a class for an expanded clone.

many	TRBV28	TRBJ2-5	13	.	CASSSLSQETQYF	TGTGCCAGCAGTTCTCTATCTCAAGAGACCCAGTACTTC
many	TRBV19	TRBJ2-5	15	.	CASSRQAGDGETQYF	TGTGCCAGTAGCAGGCAAGCCGGGGACGGGGAGACCCAGTACTTC
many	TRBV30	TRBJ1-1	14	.	CAWSVMGLNTEAFF	TGTGCCTGGAGTGTAATGGGGTTGAACACTGAAGCTTTCTTT
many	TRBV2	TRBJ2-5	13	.	CASSEQRQETQYF	TGTGCCAGCAGTGAACAGAGGCAAGAGACCCAGTACTTC
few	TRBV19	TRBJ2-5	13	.	CASSTNSQETQYF	TGTGCCAGTAGTACAAACAGCCAAGAGACCCAGTACTTC
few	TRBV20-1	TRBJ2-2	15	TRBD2	CSARGGLAATGELFF	TGCAGTGCTAGAGGGGGACTAGCGGCAACCGGGGAGCTGTTTTTT
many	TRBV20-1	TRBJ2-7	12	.	CSARLRVYEQYF	TGCAGTGCTAGGTTACGGGTATACGAGCAGTACTTC
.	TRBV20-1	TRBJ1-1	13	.	CSARVHIPAEAFF	TGCAGTGCTAGAGTTCATATTCCAGCTGAAGCTTTCTTT
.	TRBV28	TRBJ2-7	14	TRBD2	CASKSLAGLYEQYF	TGTGCCAGCAAGAGTCTAGCGGGTCTCTACGAGCAGTACTTC
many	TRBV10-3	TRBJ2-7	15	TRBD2	CATSAGTSGSYEQYF	TGTGCCACCTCGGCCGGGACTAGCGGATCCTACGAGCAGTACTTC
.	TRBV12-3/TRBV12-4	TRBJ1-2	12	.	CASSFGNYGYTF	TGTGCCAGCAGTTTTGGCAACTATGGCTACACCTTC
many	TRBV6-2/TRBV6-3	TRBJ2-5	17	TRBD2	CASSYGFTSGTGETQYF	TGTGCCAGCAGTTACGGATTTACTAGCGGGACCGGAGAGACCCAGTACTTC
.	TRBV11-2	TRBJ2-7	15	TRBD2	CASSYTSGGTYEQYF	TGTGCCAGCAGCTATACTAGCGGGGGGACCTACGAGCAGTACTTC
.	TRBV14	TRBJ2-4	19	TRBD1	CASSQDYQGARRAKNIKYF	TGTGCCAGCAGCCAAGATTATCAGGGGGCGCGGCGAGCCAAAAACATTAAGTACTTC
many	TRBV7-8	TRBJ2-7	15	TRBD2	CASSSASGRVYEQYF	TGTGCCAGCAGCTCCGCTAGCGGGAGGGTCTACGAGCAGTACTTC
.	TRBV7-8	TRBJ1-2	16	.	CASSLALNRALYGYTF	TGTGCCAGCAGCTTAGCGTTGAACAGGGCCCTCTATGGCTACACCTTC
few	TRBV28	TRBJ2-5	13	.	CASRRSSQETKYF	TGTGCCAGCAGGAGGAGCAGCCAAGAGACCAAGTACTTC
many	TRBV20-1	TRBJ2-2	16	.	CSARDSRRRNTGELFF	TGCAGTGCTAGAGATTCGAGGCGTAGGAACACCGGGGAGCTGTTTTTT
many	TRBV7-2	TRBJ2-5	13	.	CASSFWTEETQYF	TGTGCCAGCAGTTTTTGGACAGAAGAGACCCAGTACTTC
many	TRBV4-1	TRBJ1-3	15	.	CASSQDGGAGNTIYF	TGCGCCAGCAGCCAAGACGGGGGCGCCGGAAACACCATATATTTT
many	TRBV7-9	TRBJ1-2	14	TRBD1	CASSLGTGGYGYTF	TGTGCCAGCAGCTTAGGGACAGGGGGATATGGCTACACCTTC
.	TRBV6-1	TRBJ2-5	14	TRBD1	CASSMDRGRETQYF	TGTGCCAGCAGTATGGACAGGGGACGAGAGACCCAGTACTTC
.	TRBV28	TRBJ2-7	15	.	CASSGSPGTSYEQYF	TGTGCCAGCAGTGGTTCCCCAGGGACCTCCTACGAGCAGTACTTC
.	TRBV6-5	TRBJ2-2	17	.	CASSYSMAGLFTGELFF	TGTGCCAGCAGTTACTCGATGGCAGGGTTGTTCACCGGGGAGCTGTTTTTT
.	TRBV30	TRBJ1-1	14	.	CAWRLGRRNTEAFF	TGTGCCTGGCGGCTAGGACGCAGGAACACTGAAGCTTTCTTT
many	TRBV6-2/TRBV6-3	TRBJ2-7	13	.	CASSDPNTYEQYF	TGTGCCAGCAGTGACCCCAACACCTACGAGCAGTACTTC
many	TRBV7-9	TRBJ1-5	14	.	CASSLDISNQPQHF	TGTGCCAGCAGCTTAGATATTAGCAATCAGCCCCAGCATTTT
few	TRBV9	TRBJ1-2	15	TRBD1	CASSANRGLRDGYTF	TGTGCCAGCAGCGCCAACAGGGGGCTTAGGGATGGCTACACCTTC
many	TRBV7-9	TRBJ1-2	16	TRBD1	CASSLGQGRYYGGYTF	TGTGCCAGCAGCTTAGGACAGGGGCGCTACTATGGAGGCTACACCTTC
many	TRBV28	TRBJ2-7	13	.	CASSLVRGYEQYF	TGTGCCAGCAGTTTAGTCCGGGGTTACGAGCAGTACTTC
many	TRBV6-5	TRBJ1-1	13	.	CASKLSTDTEAFF	TGTGCCAGCAAACTATCTACGGACACTGAAGCTTTCTTT
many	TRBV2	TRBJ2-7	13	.	CASSEALRGEQYF	TGTGCCAGCAGTGAAGCGCTTCGGGGGGAGCAGTACTTC
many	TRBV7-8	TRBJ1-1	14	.	CASSPPTSNTEAFF	TGTGCCAGCAGCCCCCCCACAAGTAACACTGAAGCTTTCTTT
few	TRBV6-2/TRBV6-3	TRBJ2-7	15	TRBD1	CASSPPGTGPSEQYF	TGTGCCAGCAGCCCCCCCGGGACAGGGCCCTCCGAGCAGTACTTC
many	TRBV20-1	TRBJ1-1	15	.	CSVIGGSYMNTEAFF	TGCAGTGTGATAGGCGGAAGCTACATGAACACTGAAGCTTTCTTT
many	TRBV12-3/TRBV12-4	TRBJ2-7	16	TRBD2	CASTPPGLAGVYEQYF	TGTGCCAGCACCCCCCCCGGGCTAGCGGGAGTCTACGAGCAGTACTTC
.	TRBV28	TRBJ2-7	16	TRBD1	CASSSFGGQGAYEQYF	TGTGCCAGCAGCTCCTTTGGCGGACAGGGGGCTTACGAGCAGTACTTC
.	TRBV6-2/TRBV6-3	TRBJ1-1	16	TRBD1	CASRTWNPGQGSEAFF	TGTGCCAGCAGGACCTGGAATCCGGGACAGGGTTCCGAAGCTTTCTTT
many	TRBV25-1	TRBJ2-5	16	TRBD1	CASSEYGRGRAETQYF	TGTGCCAGCAGTGAATATGGCAGGGGGCGCGCCGAGACCCAGTACTTC
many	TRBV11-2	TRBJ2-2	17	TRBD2	CASSLEASGMDAGELFF	TGTGCCAGCAGCTTAGAGGCTAGCGGGATGGACGCCGGGGAGCTGTTTTTT
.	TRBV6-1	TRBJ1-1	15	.	CASSPVMSGGTEAFF	TGTGCCAGCAGCCCAGTTATGTCGGGGGGCACTGAAGCTTTCTTT
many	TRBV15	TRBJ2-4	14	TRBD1	CATSTWTGGGIQYF	TGTGCCACCAGCACTTGGACAGGGGGAGGCATTCAGTACTTC
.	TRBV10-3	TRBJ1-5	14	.	CAISSEGPGQPQHF	TGTGCCATCTCTTCGGAGGGGCCGGGGCAGCCCCAGCATTTT
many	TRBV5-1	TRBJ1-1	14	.	CASSYDLRTDEAFF	TGCGCCAGCAGCTATGACCTAAGGACAGATGAAGCTTTCTTT
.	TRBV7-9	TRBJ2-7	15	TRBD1	CASSHPQDRGGEQYF	TGTGCCAGCAGCCACCCCCAGGACAGGGGAGGCGAGCAGTACTTC
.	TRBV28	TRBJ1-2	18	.	CASSSTISGQGHNYGYTF	TGTGCCAGCAGTTCAACAATATCAGGACAAGGACATAACTATGGCTACACCTTC
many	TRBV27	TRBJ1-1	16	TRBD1	CASSFLPGTGGTEAFF	TGTGCCAGCAGTTTCCTCCCCGGGACAGGGGGCACTGAAGCTTTCTTT
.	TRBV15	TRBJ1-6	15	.	CATSRDGGGNSPLHF	TGTGCCACCAGCAGAGATGGCGGGGGTAATTCACCCCTCCACTTT
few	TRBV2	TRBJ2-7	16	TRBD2	CASRPGTSRETYEQYF	TGTGCCAGCAGACCCGGGACTAGCCGAGAAACCTACGAGCAGTACTTC
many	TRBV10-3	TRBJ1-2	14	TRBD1	CAIAPSGQNYGYTF	TGTGCCATCGCTCCCTCGGGACAGAACTATGGCTACACCTTC
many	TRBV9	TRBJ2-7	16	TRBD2	CASSVGLAPSPYEQYF	TGTGCCAGCAGCGTGGGACTAGCCCCATCCCCCTACGAGCAGTACTTC
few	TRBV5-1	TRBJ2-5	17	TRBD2	CASSLDPGLPAMETQYF	TGCGCCAGCAGCTTGGACCCGGGACTACCAGCCATGGAGACCCAGTACTTC
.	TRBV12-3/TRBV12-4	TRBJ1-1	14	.	CATLKGALRTEAFF	TGTGCCACCCTTAAGGGCGCCTTGAGGACTGAAGCTTTCTTT
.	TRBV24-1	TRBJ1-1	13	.	CATSDCRGRGAFF	TGTGCCACCAGTGATTGCAGGGGCAGGGGTGCTTTCTTT
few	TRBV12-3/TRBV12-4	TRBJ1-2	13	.	CASSLARGWGYTF	TGTGCCAGCAGTTTAGCGCGGGGGTGGGGCTACACCTTC
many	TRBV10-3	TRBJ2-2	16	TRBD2	CAISENSGRADGELFF	TGTGCCATCAGTGAGAATAGCGGGAGGGCCGACGGGGAGCTGTTTTTT
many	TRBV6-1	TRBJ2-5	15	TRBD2	CASSEGLAGAETQYF	TGTGCCAGCAGTGAAGGACTAGCGGGAGCAGAGACCCAGTACTTC
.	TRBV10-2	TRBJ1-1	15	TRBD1	CASGRSRGLDSEAFF	TGCGCCAGCGGCCGATCCAGGGGGTTAGACTCTGAAGCTTTCTTT
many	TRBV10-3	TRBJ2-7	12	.	CAISGLDREQYF	TGTGCCATCAGTGGCCTAGACCGCGAGCAGTACTTC
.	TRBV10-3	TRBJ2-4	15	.	CAISESDRAGNIQYF	TGTGCCATCAGTGAGTCGGACCGGGCTGGAAACATTCAGTACTTC